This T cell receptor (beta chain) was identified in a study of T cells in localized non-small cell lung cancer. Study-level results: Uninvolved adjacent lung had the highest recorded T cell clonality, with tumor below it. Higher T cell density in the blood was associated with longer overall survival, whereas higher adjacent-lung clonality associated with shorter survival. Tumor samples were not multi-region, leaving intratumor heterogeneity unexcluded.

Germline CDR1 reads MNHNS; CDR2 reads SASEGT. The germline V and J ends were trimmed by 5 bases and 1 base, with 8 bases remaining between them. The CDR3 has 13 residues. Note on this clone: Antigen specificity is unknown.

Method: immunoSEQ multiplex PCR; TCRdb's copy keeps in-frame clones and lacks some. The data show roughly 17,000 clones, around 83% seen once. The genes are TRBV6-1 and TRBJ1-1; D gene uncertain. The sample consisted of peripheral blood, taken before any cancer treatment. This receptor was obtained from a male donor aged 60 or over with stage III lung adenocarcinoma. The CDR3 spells CASSNTENTEAFF. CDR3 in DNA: TGTGCCAGCAGTAATACAGAGAACACTGAAGCTTTCTTT.